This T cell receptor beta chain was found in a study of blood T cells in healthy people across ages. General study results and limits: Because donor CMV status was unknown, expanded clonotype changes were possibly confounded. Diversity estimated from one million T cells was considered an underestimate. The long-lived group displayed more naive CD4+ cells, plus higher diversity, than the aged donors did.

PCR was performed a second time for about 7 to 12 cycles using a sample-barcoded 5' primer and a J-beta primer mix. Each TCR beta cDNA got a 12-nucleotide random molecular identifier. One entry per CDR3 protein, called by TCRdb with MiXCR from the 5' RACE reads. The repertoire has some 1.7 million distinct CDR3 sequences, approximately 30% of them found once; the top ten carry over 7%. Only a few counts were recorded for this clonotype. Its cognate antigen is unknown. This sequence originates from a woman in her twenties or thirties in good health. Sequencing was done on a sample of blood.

Here the CDR3 reads CASSRPGQGIDEQYF. CDR3 coding DNA: TGTGCCAGCAGCAGACCGGGACAGGGGATCGACGAGCAGTACTTC. The chain combines TRBV7-9 with TRBJ2-7; 10 nucleotides match TRBD1. Germline V gene sequence: CDR1 SEHNR, CDR2 FQNEAQ (reference sequence). The CDR3 loop spans 15 amino acids. V dropped 5 bases and J dropped 5; count of bases not matched to a gene: 9.